One and the same sample provided the 17 T cell receptor beta chains below, sequenced in a study of shared clonotypes between healthy human individuals. Here immunoSEQ multiplex PCR was the method, and the copy in TCRdb shows in-frame clones only, minus some. The sample records 530,000 or so clones, nearly 80% being singletons. The sequenced sample consisted of PBMCs. These TCRs come from a woman aged 35 to 49 in good health. Some clones in this sample may be carry-over from other donors' samples.

The genes are TRBV10-1 and TRBJ2-5; D is possibly TRBD2 (6 bases). The CDR3 consists of 13 residues. V was pared by 8 bases and J by 5 bases, with 15 bases between. The germline V gene has CDR1 WNHNN and CDR2 SYGVQD (reference sequence). This CDR3 reads CASPPGVGETQYF. DNA of the CDR3: TGCGCCAGCCCCCCGGGGGTGGGCGAGACCCAGTACTTC.

The V and J genes are TRBV18 and TRBJ1-1, with D possibly matching TRBD1 (6 bases). Deletions cut 6 bases from V and 1 base from J, with 12 bases between. The CDR3 sequence is 14 residues long. Looked up from germline, CDR1 is KGHSH and CDR2 is LQKENI. The CDR3 sequence: CASSRDTSNTEAFF. DNA of the CDR3: TGTGCCAGCTCCCGGGACACGTCGAACACTGAAGCTTTCTTT.

This chain uses TRBV7-3 with TRBJ2-3, with D tentatively TRBD2 (5 bases). The V end lost 3 bases, the J end lost 3 bases, and 7 bases lay between the germline ends. Germline values: CDR1 SGHTA, CDR2 FQGTGA. The CDR3 loop spans 13 amino acids. CDR3 amino acids: CASSFTGTDTQYF. The CDR3 nucleotides are TGTGCCAGCAGCTTTACGGGAACAGATACGCAGTATTTT.

This chain joins TRBV7-2 and TRBJ2-4; either TRBD1 or TRBD2 may fit D (5 bases each). The germline V gene has CDR1 SGHTA and CDR2 FQGNSA. The CDR3 runs to 15 residues. Trimming removed 4 bases at V and 6 bases at J, with 16 bases between. DNA of the CDR3: TGTGCCAGCAGCTCCTCGAGGGGCCGGAGAAACATTCAGTACTTC. Residues: CASSSSRGRRNIQYF.

This clone was found many times. The CDR3 sequence is CASSFDQYNEQFF. CDR3 DNA: TGCGCCAGCAGCTTCGACCAATACAATGAGCAGTTCTTC. The chain is built from TRBV5-1 and TRBJ2-1, with D uncertain. The germline V gene encodes CDR1 SGHRS and CDR2 YFSETQ. This CDR3 has 13 amino acids. The V gene lost 2 bases and the J gene lost 4 bases, with 7 bases spanning the gap.

This clone was counted between two and nine times. This sequence joins TRBV5-1 and TRBJ1-1, with D perhaps TRBD1 (5 bases). The length of the CDR3 is 14 residues. Germline V CDR1 and CDR2: SGHRS, YFSETQ. The V and J ends lost 5 bases and 5 bases respectively, with 16 bases between them. The CDR3 nucleotides are TGCGCCAGCAGGGACGGACAACCGGGGACTGAAGCTTTCTTT. Protein: CASRDGQPGTEAFF.

The chain uses TRBV30 and TRBJ1-4, with D maybe TRBD1 (6 bases). The V end lost 3 bases, the J end lost 5 bases, and 16 bases lay between the germline ends. The CDR3 consists of 15 residues. Germline V gene data show CDR1 as GTSNPN and CDR2 as SVGIG (reference sequence). CDR3 protein: CAWSPVLGGNEKLFF. CDR3 nucleotide sequence: TGTGCCTGGAGCCCAGTCCTTGGGGGCAATGAAAAACTGTTTTTT.

V is TRBV7-2 and J is TRBJ2-7, with D perhaps matching TRBD2 (5 bases). Between the trimmed V and J ends, which lost 5 bases and 6 bases, there was a span of 20 bases. Per the germline V gene, CDR1 is SGHTA and CDR2 is FQGNSA. The CDR3 is 15 residues long. The CDR3 here is CASSPRTGRPTEQYF. As DNA, the CDR3 is TGTGCCAGCAGCCCCCGGACTGGCCGGCCAACCGAGCAGTACTTC.

This clone was seen a handful of times. This rearrangement joins TRBV30 to TRBJ1-3; D remains unclear. Per the germline V gene, CDR1 is GTSNPN and CDR2 is SVGIG (reference sequence). The germline V and J ends were trimmed by 3 bases and 0 bases, with 9 bases remaining between them. CDR3 length: 14 residues. As DNA, the CDR3 is TGTGCCTGGAGGGAGGGAAACTCTGGAAACACCATATATTTT. Protein sequence: CAWREGNSGNTIYF.

This chain joins TRBV11-2 and TRBJ2-5, with 9 bases aligning to TRBD2. Germline V gene sequence: CDR1 SGHAT, CDR2 FQNNGV. The CDR3 runs 14 residues. Losses at the gene ends were 0 bases for V and 5 bases for J; bases not matched to a gene: 1. The CDR3 sequence is CASSLDTSGETQYF. CDR3 nucleotides: TGTGCCAGCAGCTTAGACACTAGCGGGGAGACCCAGTACTTC.

The V call is TRBV4-2, the J call TRBJ1-3, with D maybe TRBD1 (6 bases). The CDR3 is made up of 15 amino acids. V dropped 5 bases and J dropped 9 bases, with 20 bases sitting between them. Germline V gene sequence: CDR1 LGHNA, CDR2 YNFKEQ. CDR3 sequence (DNA): TGTGCCAGCAGCGACTTAGGGGGGATCGGGGGCACCATATATTTT. Translated, it gives CASSDLGGIGGTIYF.

V is TRBV7-9 and J is TRBJ1-4; perhaps TRBD1 as D (5 bases). The CDR3 is 16 amino acids. The V gene's germline CDR1 is SEHNR and CDR2 FQNEAQ (reference sequence). V was trimmed by 5 bases and J by 8 bases, leaving 21 bases between them. The CDR3 DNA reads as TGTGCCAGCAGCGCGTTTGGAGGGACTACTGGAGAAAAACTGTTTTTT. It specifies CASSAFGGTTGEKLFF.

This sequence joins TRBV27 and TRBJ2-1; TRBD2 matches at 8 bases. Germline V gene lookup returns CDR1 MNHEY and CDR2 SMNVEV (reference sequence). The ends lost 3 bases at V and 2 bases at J; junction bases unmatched: 9. The CDR3 loop spans 17 amino acids. Here the CDR3 reads CASSFEGFGRAYNEQFF. CDR3 DNA: TGTGCCAGCAGTTTCGAGGGTTTCGGGAGGGCCTACAATGAGCAGTTCTTC.

The gene calls are TRBV6-5 and TRBJ2-6; D unresolved. CDR3 length: 14 residues. V was clipped by 5 bases and J by 0 bases, with 5 bases between them. The germline gives CDR1 MNHEY, CDR2 SVGAGI. CDR3 DNA: TGTGCCAGCAGTAGACCCTCTGGGGCCAACGTCCTGACTTTC. Protein: CASSRPSGANVLTF.

The chain uses TRBV5-4 and TRBJ2-2; D gene uncertain. The CDR3 length is 13 residues. V lost 2 bases to trimming and J lost 5 bases, with 7 bases between them. The germline V gene has CDR1 SGHNT and CDR2 YYREEE (reference sequence). The CDR3 region is CASSFDPTGELFF. Here the CDR3 DNA reads TGTGCCAGCAGCTTTGACCCGACCGGGGAGCTGTTTTTT.

In DNA form, the CDR3 reads TGTGCCAGCAGCGCTAGCGGGAGGGCCGAGACCCAGTACTTC. This encodes CASSASGRAETQYF. The chain couples TRBV7-8 to TRBJ2-5; 12 positions match TRBD2. CDR3 length: 14 residues. Germline V lookup: CDR1 SGHVS, CDR2 FQNEAQ. V was pared by 5 bases and J by 5 bases, with 3 bases of the junction left unmatched.

This sequence joins TRBV18 and TRBJ2-5; D not certain. CDR1 and CDR2 from the germline V gene are KGHSH and LQKENI. This CDR3 is 13 amino acids long. Trimming stripped 6 bases from V and 3 bases from J, with 11 bases between. The CDR3 is CASSPSQEETQYF. CDR3 sequence (DNA): TGTGCCAGCTCCCCCAGTCAAGAAGAGACCCAGTACTTC.